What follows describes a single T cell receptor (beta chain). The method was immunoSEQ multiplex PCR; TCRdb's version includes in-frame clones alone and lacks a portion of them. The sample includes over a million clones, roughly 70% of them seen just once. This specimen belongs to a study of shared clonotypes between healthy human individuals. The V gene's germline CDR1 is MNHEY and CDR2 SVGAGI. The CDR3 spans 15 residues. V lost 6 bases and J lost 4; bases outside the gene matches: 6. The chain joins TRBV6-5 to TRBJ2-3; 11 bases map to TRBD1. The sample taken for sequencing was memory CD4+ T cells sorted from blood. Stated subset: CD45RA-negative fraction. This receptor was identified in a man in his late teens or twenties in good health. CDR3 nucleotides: TGTGCCAGCAGCCGGACAGGGGGCCTCCCAGATACGCAGTATTTT. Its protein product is CASSRTGGLPDTQYF.